These 9 T cell receptor beta chains came from one sample sequenced in a study of cytomegalovirus exposure and HLA in healthy donors. The table came from immunoSEQ multiplex PCR; TCRdb's copy has only in-frame clones and leaves some out. The sample lists roughly 120,000 clones, roughly 90% occurring once. Sequencing was carried out using PBMCs. These receptors all come from a young woman in good health and CMV-seropositive.

This clone was seen just once. The chain links TRBV5-1 to TRBJ2-2; 7 bases are a match to TRBD1. The J segment lost 7 bases and the V segment lost 4 bases, leaving 10 bases of the junction unmatched. Germline V gives CDR1 SGHRS, CDR2 YFSETQ. The CDR3 runs 15 residues. As DNA, the CDR3 is TGCGCCAGCAGCCCTACAGGGGCTACCTACGGGGAGCTGTTTTTT. Protein sequence: CASSPTGATYGELFF.

This chain links TRBV6-4 with TRBJ1-2, with D uncertain. From germline, CDR1 is MRHNA and CDR2 SNTAGT. The CDR3 is 12 residues long. V was shortened by 1 base and J by 4 bases, with 4 bases between the two germline ends. CDR3 nucleotide sequence: TGTGCCAGCAGTGACTGGAGCTATGGCTACACCTTC. Its protein product is CASSDWSYGYTF.

The rearrangement uses TRBV4-3 and TRBJ2-7, with 8 bases that match TRBD2. The V and J ends lost 3 bases and 5 bases, in that order; junction bases with no gene match: 12. From germline, CDR1 is LGHNA and CDR2 YSLEER. There are 16 residues in the CDR3. The CDR3 loop is CASSHSAGGLRDEQYF. The CDR3 DNA follows: TGCGCCAGCAGCCACTCGGCGGGGGGACTTCGCGACGAGCAGTACTTC.

CDR3 DNA sequence: TGCGCCAGCAGCTTAGATAGCTTAGGTGAGCAGTTCTTC. Translation gives CASSLDSLGEQFF. This chain joins TRBV5-1 and TRBJ2-1; D remains unclear. CDR3 length: 13 residues. Germline assignment: CDR1 SGHRS and CDR2 YFSETQ. Trimming pared 2 bases from V and 9 bases from J, leaving 12 bases between. The variable domain in full, completed from reference TRBV5-1 and TRBJ2-1, reads KAGVTQTPRYLIKTRGQQVTLSCSPISGHRSVSWYQQTPGQGLQFLFEYFSETQRNKGNFPGRFSGRQFSNSRSEMNVSTLELGDSALYLCASSLDSLGEQFFGPGTRLTVL.

The chain combines TRBV28 with TRBJ2-7; the D gene is possibly TRBD1 (5 bases). The CDR3 length is 14 residues. Trimming left V 3 bases short and J 1 base short, with 10 bases between. Germline lookup yields CDR1 MDHEN and CDR2 SYDVKM. CDR3 in DNA: TGTGCCAGCAGTTTGTGGGCAGGGTCCTACGAGCAGTACTTC. Its protein product is CASSLWAGSYEQYF.

V usage is TRBV11-2 and J usage is TRBJ2-1; 10 bases are a match to TRBD1. Looked up from germline, CDR1 is SGHAT and CDR2 is FQNNGV. J gave up 9 bases and V 0 bases, and 5 bases lay outside the gene matches. This CDR3 spans 15 amino acids. The CDR3 reads CASSLEGTGVGEQFF. The CDR3 DNA is TGTGCCAGCAGCTTAGAAGGGACAGGGGTAGGTGAGCAGTTCTTC.

This sequence joins TRBV29-1 and TRBJ2-2, with 7 positions matching TRBD1. The V gene's germline CDR1 is SQVTM and CDR2 ANQGSEA. V lost 6 bases and J lost 5; bases outside the gene matches: 9. CDR3 length equals 14 residues. In DNA, the CDR3 is TGCAGCGTCGGAAACAGGGGCCTGACCGGGGAGCTGTTTTTT. As protein: CSVGNRGLTGELFF.

CDR3 DNA: TGCAGCGTTGATGTTCAATTCGGGGAGCAGTACTTC. Translation gives CSVDVQFGEQYF. This chain uses TRBV29-1 with TRBJ2-7; no clear D gene. Germline V gene sequence: CDR1 SQVTM, CDR2 ANQGSEA. With 3 bases removed from V and 7 bases from J, the gap between germline ends came to 13 bases. This CDR3 spans 12 amino acids.

The chain links TRBV6-6 to TRBJ2-5; 9 bases map to TRBD2. J was trimmed by 1 base and V by 6 bases; bases with no gene match: 6. There are 15 residues in the CDR3. Per germline, CDR1 MNHNY and CDR2 SVGAGI (reference sequence). The CDR3 loop is CASSHLSGGQETQYF. DNA of the CDR3: TGTGCCAGCAGCCATCTTAGCGGGGGCCAAGAGACCCAGTACTTC.